This T cell receptor beta chain appears in the sequencing data of a study of blood T cell repertoires in COVID-19. Looking at the study overall: Both acute and convalescent COVID-19 samples were obtained from the United States, Italy and Spain. PBMCs, B-cell-depleted T cells, or T cells were the source of the cDNA or gDNA that made up the material.

Per the authors' pipeline: Estimates of nucleated cell counts were drawn from the amplification of reference gene primers. Clones were read by immunoSEQ multiplex PCR, and TCRdb kept only the in-frame ones, dropping some. The D gene and trimming were derived from the DNA, and the V and J assignments and clone size from that table. The data contain approximately 90,000 clones, 80% to 90% of them singletons. Germline V gene lookup returns CDR1 SGHTA and CDR2 FQGNSA. The CDR3 spans 14 residues. V was shortened by 0 bases and J by 4 bases, with 7 bases between the two germline ends. The sample was peripheral blood. The rearrangement uses TRBV7-2 and TRBJ2-1; D gene uncertain. The receptor was isolated from a man older than 75 with active or convalescent COVID-19. CDR3 residues: CASSLATTYNEQFF. In DNA, the CDR3 is TGTGCCAGCAGCTTAGCAACTACGTACAATGAGCAGTTCTTC.